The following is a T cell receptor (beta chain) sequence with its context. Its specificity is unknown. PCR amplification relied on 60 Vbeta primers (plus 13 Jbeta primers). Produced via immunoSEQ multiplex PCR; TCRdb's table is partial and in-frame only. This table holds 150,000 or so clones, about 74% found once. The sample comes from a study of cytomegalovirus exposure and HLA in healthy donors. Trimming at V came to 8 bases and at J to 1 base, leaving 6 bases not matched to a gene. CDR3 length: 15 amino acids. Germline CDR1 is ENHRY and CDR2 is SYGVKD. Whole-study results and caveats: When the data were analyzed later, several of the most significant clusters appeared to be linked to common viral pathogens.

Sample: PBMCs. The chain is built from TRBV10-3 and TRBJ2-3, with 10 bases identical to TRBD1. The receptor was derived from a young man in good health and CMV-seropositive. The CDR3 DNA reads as TGTGCCATCCGATATGGGACAGGGGGCACAGATACGCAGTATTTT. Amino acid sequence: CAIRYGTGGTDTQYF.